Listed below are T cell receptor beta chains from one sample, sequenced in a study of T cell clusters in autoimmune cytopenias. From the multiplex PCR reads, TCRdb lists one entry per CDR3 protein and no DNA. The table for this sample gives approximately 12,000 distinct CDR3 sequences. The same specimen was also included in a second study, on T cell repertoires in aging, cancer and after chemotherapy.

What was sequenced was peripheral blood. The receptors shown here come from a human donor in good health. The CDR3 runs from the conserved cysteine through the conserved F or W. Clone sizes are given selectively: once, few, many, or a class where the clone is expanded.

J: TRBJ2-5
size: NA
V: TRBV20-1
length: 14
CDR3: CSARLQPYQETQYF

J: TRBJ2-1
size: NA
V: TRBV5-4
length: 11
CDR3: CASSFENEQFF

J: TRBJ2-4
size: NA
V: TRBV12-3/TRBV12-4
length: 14
CDR3: CASSLGLIPNIQYF

J: TRBJ1-1
size: NA
V: TRBV19
length: 17
CDR3: CASNTQGQGVLDTEAFF

J: TRBJ1-6
size: medium-sized
V: TRBV4-3
length: 14
CDR3: CASSVRTAYSPLHF

J: TRBJ1-2
size: medium-sized
V: TRBV6-9
length: 14
CDR3: CASIFDRRIYGYTF

J: TRBJ2-1
size: NA
V: TRBV18
length: 14
CDR3: CASSPLGLVNEQFF

J: TRBJ1-4
size: NA
V: TRBV5-4
length: 16
CDR3: CASSLDTGTGGKKLFF

J: TRBJ2-1
size: NA
V: TRBV27
length: 14
CDR3: CASSVTFLYNEQFF

J: TRBJ2-1
size: NA
V: TRBV12-3/TRBV12-4
length: 12
CDR3: CASSIKHNEQFF

J: TRBJ1-1
size: medium-sized
V: TRBV20-1
length: 13
CDR3: CSAVGQGHTEAFF

J: TRBJ1-4
size: NA
V: TRBV6-5
length: 16
CDR3: CASSYSNTPFNEKLFF

J: TRBJ2-2
size: medium-sized
V: TRBV15
length: 16
CDR3: CATSSLQGSNTGELFF

J: TRBJ1-1
size: medium-sized
V: TRBV6-5
length: 14
CDR3: CASRPQGRGTEAFF

J: TRBJ2-3
size: NA
V: TRBV12-3/TRBV12-4
length: 14
CDR3: CASSLNYAGDTQYF

J: TRBJ2-7
size: medium-sized
V: TRBV30
length: 13
CDR3: CAWSRDRSYEQYF

J: TRBJ2-1
size: NA
V: TRBV14
length: 13
CDR3: CASSQSTRNEQFF

J: TRBJ2-5
size: medium-sized
V: TRBV19
length: 14
CDR3: CASSIQPNQETQYF

J: TRBJ1-4
size: NA
V: TRBV20-1
length: 16
CDR3: CSARPFSGATNEKLFF

J: TRBJ1-4
size: NA
V: TRBV4-2
length: 19
CDR3: CASSQSRDRGNIREEKLFF

J: TRBJ1-6
size: medium-sized
V: TRBV6-5
length: 15
CDR3: CASSTGTGVRSPLHF

J: TRBJ1-3
size: NA
V: TRBV7-2
length: 15
CDR3: CASSSPAGTGNTIYF

J: TRBJ2-2
size: NA
V: TRBV11-3
length: 12
CDR3: CASNIRPGELFF

J: TRBJ2-7
size: NA
V: TRBV5-1
length: 15
CDR3: CASSLTPGQGYEQYF

J: TRBJ2-3
size: NA
V: TRBV28
length: 15
CDR3: CASSTGTGGPDTQYF

J: TRBJ2-7
size: NA
V: TRBV5-4
length: 14
CDR3: CASSARQESYEQYF

J: TRBJ2-7
size: medium-sized
V: TRBV20-1
length: 14
CDR3: CSAGGQGHSREQYF

J: TRBJ2-4
size: NA
V: TRBV9
length: 16
CDR3: CASSVGDRAGGNIQYF

J: TRBJ1-1
size: NA
V: TRBV4-3
length: 14
CDR3: CASSRGTGEPEAFF

J: TRBJ2-5
size: NA
V: TRBV6-5
length: 12
CDR3: CASSYGEETQYF

J: TRBJ1-6
size: NA
V: TRBV4-3
length: 16
CDR3: CASSQELAGNNSPLHF

J: TRBJ2-7
size: medium-sized
V: TRBV6-5
length: 16
CDR3: CASSYSTGGQSYEQYF

J: TRBJ2-7
size: NA
V: TRBV10-3
length: 15
CDR3: CAISEIQRRFDEQYF

J: TRBJ1-3
size: NA
V: TRBV25-1
length: 15
CDR3: CASSDKGLSGNTIYF

J: TRBJ2-7
size: NA
V: TRBV5-1
length: 14
CDR3: CASSDRDGSYEQYF

J: TRBJ1-1
size: NA
V: TRBV7-2
length: 14
CDR3: CASSPWRGYTEAFF

J: TRBJ2-2
size: medium-sized
V: TRBV7-9
length: 14
CDR3: CASSLGSNTGELFF

J: TRBJ2-7
size: medium-sized
V: TRBV30
length: 14
CDR3: CAWTLGQGFYEQYF

J: TRBJ2-6
size: NA
V: TRBV5-3
length: 17
CDR3: CASSPVVSVSGANVLTF

J: TRBJ1-2
size: NA
V: TRBV25-1
length: 11
CDR3: CASSNSAGYTF

J: TRBJ2-2
size: NA
V: TRBV14
length: 14
CDR3: CASSRTVNTGELFF

J: TRBJ1-1
size: medium-sized
V: TRBV7-9
length: 12
CDR3: CASSVIYTEAFF

J: TRBJ2-2
size: medium-sized
V: TRBV19
length: 15
CDR3: CASSIPLGSTGELFF

J: TRBJ1-3
size: NA
V: TRBV18
length: 16
CDR3: CASSRQAPGSGNTIYF

J: TRBJ1-2
size: NA
V: TRBV6-5
length: 18
CDR3: CASSEMRAVYGVGYGYTF

J: TRBJ2-5
size: NA
V: TRBV28
length: 13
CDR3: CASSLPGEETQYF

J: TRBJ2-3
size: medium-sized
V: TRBV15
length: 13
CDR3: CATSRQGADTQYF

J: TRBJ1-4
size: NA
V: TRBV19
length: 12
CDR3: CASVGGNEKLFF

J: TRBJ1-2
size: medium-sized
V: TRBV7-2
length: 13
CDR3: CASRSTGTDGYTF

J: TRBJ2-7
size: medium-sized
V: TRBV12-3/TRBV12-4
length: 13
CDR3: CASSLGRQREQYF

J: TRBJ2-6
size: NA
V: TRBV10-3
length: 13
CDR3: CAISPGGANVLTF